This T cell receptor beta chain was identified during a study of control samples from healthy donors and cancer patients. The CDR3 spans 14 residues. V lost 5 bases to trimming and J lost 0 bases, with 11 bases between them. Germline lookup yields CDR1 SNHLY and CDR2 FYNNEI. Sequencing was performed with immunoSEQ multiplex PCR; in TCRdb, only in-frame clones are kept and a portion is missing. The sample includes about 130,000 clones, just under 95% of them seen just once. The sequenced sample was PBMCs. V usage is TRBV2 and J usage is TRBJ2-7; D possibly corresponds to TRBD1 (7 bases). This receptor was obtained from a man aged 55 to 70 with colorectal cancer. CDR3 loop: CASSYQGGSYEQYF. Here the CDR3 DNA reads TGTGCCAGCAGTTACCAGGGGGGCTCCTACGAGCAGTACTTC.